The 9 T cell receptor beta chains given below trace back to one sample, sequenced in a study of T-cell memory formation after mild COVID-19. One entry per CDR3 protein results from TCRdb running MiXCR on the 5' RACE reads. Of 150,000 or so distinct CDR3 sequences listed, roughly 14% are singletons. Sequencing used PBMCs or a T cell subset sorted from them (not recorded which). These receptors were collected from an adult woman who had mild COVID-19 (a few samples of this study predate the infection). Cell type and time point are not known.

J is TRBJ2-5 and V is TRBV2; maybe TRBD2 (6 bases). The germline V gene has CDR1 SNHLY and CDR2 FYNNEI. Trimming cost V 0 bases and J 14 bases, with 19 bases left between them. The CDR3 has 14 residues. In nucleotides, the CDR3 is TGTGCCAGCAGTGAAGCGCCTGGGCGCGCGGGGTATTACTTC. Protein sequence: CASSEAPGRAGYYF.

The chain has TRBV9 and TRBJ2-3, with D tentatively TRBD2 (6 bases). The CDR3 has 18 residues. Per germline, CDR1 SGDLS and CDR2 YYNGEE. Trimming stripped 0 bases from V and 5 bases from J, with 22 bases between. The CDR3 nucleotides are TGTGCCAGCAGCGTAGCAGCTAGCTCCAGTAGCGGTGTAGATACGCAGTATTTT. It codes for CASSVAASSSSGVDTQYF.

The V gene is TRBV12-3 or TRBV12-4, the J gene TRBJ2-5; 7 nucleotides line up with TRBD1. CDR3 length: 13 amino acids. V shed 8 bases, J shed 1 base, and the junction held 4 bases outside the gene matches. The CDR3 sequence is CASRYRGQETQYF. The CDR3 coding sequence is TGTGCCAGCCGTTACAGGGGCCAAGAGACCCAGTACTTC.

The chain uses TRBV19 and TRBJ2-7, with a weak D call TRBD2 (5 bases). The V end was cut by 8 bases, the J end by 0 bases, with 14 bases between. The germline V gene has CDR1 LNHDA and CDR2 SQIVND (reference sequence). The CDR3 has 14 residues. For the CDR3, the DNA is TGTGCCAGTCTCCGTGAGGGCCTCTCCTACGAGCAGTACTTC. As protein: CASLREGLSYEQYF.

This clonotype was seen many times. V and J are TRBV12-3 or TRBV12-4 and TRBJ2-4; TRBD2 matches 7 bases. The CDR3 loop spans 13 amino acids. Germline trimming cut 6 bases from V and 8 bases from J; bases unmatched to any gene: 7. The CDR3 sequence: CASSRGGGDIQYF. In DNA form, the CDR3 reads TGTGCCAGCAGCCGTGGGGGGGGGGACATTCAGTACTTC.

This clonotype was counted only a few times. This rearrangement joins TRBV2 to TRBJ2-2; weak D call: TRBD2 (5 bases). V lost 6 bases, J lost 0 bases, and 8 bases lay in between. The CDR3 consists of 14 residues. Per germline, CDR1 SNHLY and CDR2 FYNNEI. CDR3 protein: CASRRESNTGELFF. The CDR3 DNA follows: TGTGCCAGCAGGAGGGAATCGAACACCGGGGAGCTGTTTTTT.

V gene TRBV10-3 combines with J gene TRBJ2-1; no definite D call. V shed 0 bases and J shed 4 bases, with 10 bases lying between them. The CDR3 sequence is 15 residues long. The germline CDR1 and CDR2 sequences are ENHRY and SYGVKD. The CDR3 spells CAISESPAAYNEQFF. The CDR3 DNA is TGTGCCATCAGTGAGTCCCCGGCGGCTTACAATGAGCAGTTCTTC.

The chain combines TRBV3-1 with TRBJ1-2; D gene uncertain. The CDR3 is 14 residues long. The ends were cut back, 4 bases at V and 4 bases at J, with 13 bases in the middle. CDR1 and CDR2 from the germline V gene are LGHDT and YNNKEL (reference sequence). The CDR3 reads CASSPSGLAYGYTF. CDR3 coding DNA: TGTGCCAGCAGCCCCTCCGGACTGGCCTATGGCTACACCTTC.

This clonotype was seen only a few times. The V gene is TRBV20-1, the J gene TRBJ2-7, with D possibly TRBD2 on 5 matching bases. The CDR3 consists of 12 residues. Germline assignment: CDR1 DFQATT and CDR2 SNEGSKA (reference sequence). V lost 6 bases and J lost 0, with 9 bases in between. The CDR3 DNA is TGCAGTGCCGGCGGGCCCTCCTACGAGCAGTACTTC. This gives the protein CSAGGPSYEQYF.